This TCR beta chain was recovered during a study of blood T cells in healthy people across ages. Regarding the study as a whole: With age, beta diversity per million T cells declined roughly linearly, significantly by 30 to 50. Total diversity from one million sequenced T cells was likely underestimated. The unsorted PBMCs prevented any conclusive comparison of naive versus antigen-experienced cells.

The authors ran a second PCR of roughly 6 to 12 cycles using a sample-barcoded 5' primer and a J-beta primer mix. Individual samples furnished no less than 3 million CDR3-containing paired-end reads apiece. TCRdb itself ran the 5' RACE reads through MiXCR, one entry per CDR3 protein. The sample gives around 1.5 million distinct CDR3 sequences, around 59% of which show up once; over 6.5% is in the top ten. Remarks on this clonotype: Antigen: not known.

The CDR3 is 13 amino acids. In germline, CDR1 is MGHRA, CDR2 YSYEKL. The receptor was isolated from a young man in good health. Material: blood. The J gene is TRBJ2-5, the V gene TRBV4-1, with D uncertain. The J call is in doubt because the DNA end fits TRBJ2-7 better. Written as DNA, the CDR3 is TGCGCCAGCAGTTCAGCAGGATACTACGAGCAGTACTTC. Residues: CASSSAGYYEQYF.